Listed below are T cell receptor beta chains from one sample, sequenced in a study of blood T cells in healthy people across ages. In TCRdb, the 5' RACE reads were re-called with MiXCR into one record per CDR3 protein. The table has around 1,800,000 distinct CDR3 sequences, about two fifths seen once. Sequenced material: blood. The receptor source for this set is a human donor in good health. Both conserved end residues are part of each CDR3. Each record gives: V gene, J gene, CDR3 protein.

TRBV20-1,TRBJ1-1,CSAGGDTEAFF
TRBV6-2/TRBV6-3,TRBJ2-7,CASSQLASSYEQYF
TRBV5-1,TRBJ2-5,CASSLRPRQQETQYF
TRBV5-1,TRBJ2-5,CASSLEGGIQETQYF
TRBV5-1,TRBJ2-5,CASSFAGTREETQYF
TRBV20-1,TRBJ1-2,CSARDSASYTYGYTF
TRBV7-6,TRBJ1-6,CASSGIGFGTPLHF
TRBV9,TRBJ1-4,CASSVRGGRANEKLFF
TRBV7-2,TRBJ1-5,CASATGPTGQPQHF
TRBV4-2,TRBJ2-1,CASSDSWRWRGDNEQFF
TRBV7-2,TRBJ1-2,CASSLGRGTPTHGYTF
TRBV12-3/TRBV12-4,TRBJ2-4,CASSLRGAGDIQYF
TRBV12-3/TRBV12-4,TRBJ2-3,CASSQSTGGSDTQYF
TRBV7-2,TRBJ2-7,CASSRDPQGKQYF
TRBV15,TRBJ2-2,CATSRDMNTGELFF
TRBV4-3,TRBJ2-7,CASSHDLAGGLSYEQYF
TRBV7-2,TRBJ1-2,CASSPPTYYGYTF
TRBV4-1,TRBJ1-2,CASSDQGALYGYTF
TRBV28,TRBJ2-7,CASSPSGEGSEQYF
TRBV2,TRBJ2-1,CASSEMSGNEQFF
TRBV20-1,TRBJ2-5,CSAREIWEGETQYF
TRBV25-1,TRBJ2-7,CASSGTEGLYEQYF
TRBV4-3,TRBJ1-5,CAGSQEPPPSGQPQHF
TRBV6-2/TRBV6-3,TRBJ2-5,CASSPVGGQETQYF
TRBV6-1,TRBJ1-5,CASSGTRQPQHF
TRBV12-3/TRBV12-4,TRBJ1-4,CASSRYQREKLFF
TRBV11-2,TRBJ2-3,CASSLAPTAGGLTPTDTQYF
TRBV5-7,TRBJ2-7,CASSLERVRYEQYF
TRBV12-3/TRBV12-4,TRBJ2-3,CASSLTDLAGGHRDTQYF
TRBV29-1,TRBJ2-1,CSVGHRGLSDEQFF
TRBV3-1,TRBJ2-5,CASSQVSSGGLGETQYF
TRBV5-4,TRBJ2-7,CASSPTGWGEQYF
TRBV12-3/TRBV12-4,TRBJ2-7,CASRTGAGVEQYF
TRBV12-3/TRBV12-4,TRBJ2-2,CASSRGLAVNTGELFF
TRBV12-3/TRBV12-4,TRBJ2-7,CASRVLPGEQYF
TRBV3-1,TRBJ1-5,CASSFRVDGQPQHF
TRBV29-1,TRBJ1-2,CSAGGTGGNYGYTF
TRBV12-3/TRBV12-4,-,CASSFGVAATYEQYF
TRBV4-3,-,CVSSQSLAGQETQYF
TRBV20-1,TRBJ2-5,CSARTAGETQYF
TRBV29-1,TRBJ2-1,CSARWGGGNEQFF
TRBV4-2,TRBJ2-7,CASSQDRVVGEQYF
TRBV7-9,TRBJ2-4,CASSTRPGQQNPRSKNIQYF
TRBV29-1,-,CSASPGHYEQYF